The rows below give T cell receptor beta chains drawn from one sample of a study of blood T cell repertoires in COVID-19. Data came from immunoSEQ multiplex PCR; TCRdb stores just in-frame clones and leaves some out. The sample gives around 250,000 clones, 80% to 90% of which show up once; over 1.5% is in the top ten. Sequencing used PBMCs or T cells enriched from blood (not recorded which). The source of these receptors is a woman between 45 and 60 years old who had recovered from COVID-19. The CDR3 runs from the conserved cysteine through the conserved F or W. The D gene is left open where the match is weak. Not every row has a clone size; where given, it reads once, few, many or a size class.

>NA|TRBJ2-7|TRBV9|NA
CASSEGHGYEQYF
TGTGCCAGCAGCGAGGGACATGGCTACGAGCAGTACTTC
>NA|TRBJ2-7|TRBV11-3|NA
CASSLDGASYEQYF
TGTGCCAGCAGCTTAGATGGGGCCTCCTACGAGCAGTACTTC
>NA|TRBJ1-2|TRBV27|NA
CASRSIDRLYGYTF
TGTGCCAGCAGGAGTATAGACAGGCTCTATGGCTACACCTTC
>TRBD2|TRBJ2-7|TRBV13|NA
CASSWGTSGILDEQYF
TGTGCCAGCAGCTGGGGAACTAGCGGGATTCTTGACGAGCAGTACTTC
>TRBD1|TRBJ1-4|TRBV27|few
CASRNRGQNEKLFF
TGTGCCAGCAGGAACAGGGGGCAAAATGAAAAACTGTTTTTT
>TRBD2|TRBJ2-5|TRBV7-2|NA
CASSLEREEETQYF
TGTGCCAGCAGCCTAGAGCGGGAGGAAGAGACCCAGTACTTC
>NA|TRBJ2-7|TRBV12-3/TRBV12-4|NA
CASRPSGTYEQYF
TGTGCCAGCAGACCCTCGGGGACCTACGAGCAGTACTTC
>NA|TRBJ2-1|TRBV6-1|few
CASSERGHSSYNEQFF
TGTGCCAGCAGTGAAAGGGGACACTCCTCCTACAATGAGCAGTTCTTC
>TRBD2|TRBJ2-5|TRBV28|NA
CASSSGSGETQYF
TGTGCCAGCAGTAGCGGGAGTGGAGAGACCCAGTACTTC
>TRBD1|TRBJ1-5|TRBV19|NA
CASSIPGQGASQPQHF
TGTGCCAGTAGTATTCCGGGGCAGGGGGCGTCTCAGCCCCAGCATTTT
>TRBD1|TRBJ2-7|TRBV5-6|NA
CASSWTGSHEQYF
TGTGCCAGCAGCTGGACAGGATCCCACGAGCAGTACTTC
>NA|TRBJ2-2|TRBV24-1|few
CATKAGIHSGELFF
TGTGCCACCAAGGCGGGTATCCACTCGGGGGAGCTGTTTTTT
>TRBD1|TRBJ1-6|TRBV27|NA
CASSRDSNSPLHF
TGTGCCAGCAGCCGGGACAGCAATTCACCCCTCCACTTT
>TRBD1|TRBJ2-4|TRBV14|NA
CASSQAGGENIQYF
TGTGCCAGCAGCCAAGCAGGGGGTGAAAACATTCAGTACTTC
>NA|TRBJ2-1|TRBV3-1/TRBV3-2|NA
CASSQGTWDNEQFF
TGTGCCAGCAGCCAGGGGACTTGGGACAATGAGCAGTTCTTC
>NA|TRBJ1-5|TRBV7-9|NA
CASSSSEGGNQPQHF
TGTGCCAGCAGCTCGTCCGAAGGGGGTAATCAGCCCCAGCATTTT
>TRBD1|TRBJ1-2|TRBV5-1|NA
CASSQTGGANYGYTF
TGCGCCAGCAGCCAAACAGGGGGCGCTAACTATGGCTACACCTTC
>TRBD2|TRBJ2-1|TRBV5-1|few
CASSRARELYNEQFF
TGCGCCAGCAGCCGAGCGCGGGAGCTCTACAATGAGCAGTTCTTC
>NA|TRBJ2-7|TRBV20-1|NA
CSAREALEQYF
TGCAGTGCTAGAGAGGCCCTCGAGCAGTACTTC
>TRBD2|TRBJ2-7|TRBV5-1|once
CASSWGGLVVYEQYF
TGCGCCAGCAGCTGGGGAGGACTAGTCGTCTACGAGCAGTACTTC
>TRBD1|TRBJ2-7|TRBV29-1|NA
CSVLDRGDEQYF
TGCAGCGTTTTGGACAGGGGGGACGAGCAGTACTTC
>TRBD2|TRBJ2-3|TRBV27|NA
CASSFASGRSIPQYF
TGTGCCAGCAGTTTCGCTAGCGGGAGATCTATCCCGCAGTATTTT
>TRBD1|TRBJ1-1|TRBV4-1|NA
CASSPNPTGFEAFF
TGCGCCAGCAGCCCGAACCCGACAGGGTTTGAAGCTTTCTTT
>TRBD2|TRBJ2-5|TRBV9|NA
CASNGEVAGGSKSYQETQYF
TGTGCCAGCAACGGAGAAGTGGCGGGAGGTTCTAAGAGCTACCAAGAGACCCAGTACTTC
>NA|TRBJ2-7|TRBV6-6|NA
CASSNEGYEQYF
TGTGCCAGCAGTAACGAGGGCTACGAGCAGTACTTC
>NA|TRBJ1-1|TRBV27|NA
CASSLLAGEAFF
TGTGCCAGCAGTTTACTTGCGGGTGAAGCTTTCTTT
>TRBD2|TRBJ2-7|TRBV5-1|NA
CASSLAGSGAYEQYF
TGCGCCAGCAGCTTGGCCGGTAGCGGGGCCTACGAGCAGTACTTC
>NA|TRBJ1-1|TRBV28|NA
CASSGGLNTEAFF
TGTGCCAGCTCTGGAGGGTTGAACACTGAAGCTTTCTTT
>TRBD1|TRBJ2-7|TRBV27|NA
CATRDRGYEQYF
TGTGCCACCCGGGACAGAGGCTACGAGCAGTACTTC
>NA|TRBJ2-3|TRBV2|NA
CASSILAGEDTQYF
TGTGCCAGCAGCATACTAGCCGGGGAAGATACGCAGTATTTT
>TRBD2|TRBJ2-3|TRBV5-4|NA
CASSPGASGRGTDTQYF
TGTGCCAGCAGCCCTGGGGCTAGCGGGAGAGGGACAGATACGCAGTATTTT
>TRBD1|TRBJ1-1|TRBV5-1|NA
CASSLARGPDTEAFF
TGCGCCAGCAGCTTGGCAAGGGGGCCTGACACTGAAGCTTTCTTT
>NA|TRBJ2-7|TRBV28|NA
CASSLQGSLEQYF
TGTGCCAGCAGTTTGCAGGGGTCCCTCGAGCAGTACTTC
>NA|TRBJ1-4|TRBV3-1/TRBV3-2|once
CASSQGYQRNEKLFF
TGTGCCAGCAGCCAAGGGTATCAGCGTAATGAAAAACTGTTTTTT
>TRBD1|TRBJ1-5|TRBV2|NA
CASRYLTGTGGAGNQPQHF
TGTGCCAGCAGATACCTCACCGGGACAGGGGGCGCGGGCAATCAGCCCCAGCATTTT
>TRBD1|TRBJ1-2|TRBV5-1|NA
CASSSDRGLDGYTF
TGCGCCAGCAGCTCCGACAGGGGGCTGGATGGCTACACCTTC
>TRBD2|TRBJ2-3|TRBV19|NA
CASSSRTRKPDTQYF
TGTGCCAGTAGTTCCCGGACTAGGAAACCCGATACGCAGTATTTT
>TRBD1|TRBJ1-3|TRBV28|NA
CASRLDRGPGNTIYF
TGTGCCAGCAGATTGGACAGGGGGCCGGGAAACACCATATATTTT
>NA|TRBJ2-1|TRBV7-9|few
CASSLGNNEQFF
TGTGCCAGCAGCCTCGGGAACAATGAGCAGTTCTTC
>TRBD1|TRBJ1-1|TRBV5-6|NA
CASSEAGTGETEAFF
TGTGCCAGCAGCGAAGCCGGGACAGGGGAAACTGAAGCTTTCTTT
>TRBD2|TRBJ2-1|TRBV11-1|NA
CASSSRTSGSHDEQFF
TGTGCCAGCAGCTCCCGGACTAGCGGGAGTCACGATGAGCAGTTCTTC
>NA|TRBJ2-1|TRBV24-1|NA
CATSDWTSEQFF
TGTGCCACCAGTGATTGGACATCTGAGCAGTTCTTC
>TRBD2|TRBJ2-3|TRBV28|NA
CASSFQAGVGNTQYF
TGTGCCAGCAGTTTCCAAGCGGGAGTCGGAAATACGCAGTATTTT
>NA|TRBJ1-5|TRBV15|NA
CATSRGLNSNQPQHF
TGTGCCACCAGCAGAGGGCTTAATAGCAATCAGCCCCAGCATTTT
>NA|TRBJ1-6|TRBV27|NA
CASTLGGPSYNSPLHF
TGTGCCAGCACCCTAGGGGGACCCTCCTATAATTCACCCCTCCACTTT
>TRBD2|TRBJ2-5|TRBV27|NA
CASSSPTSGSWGETQYF
TGTGCCAGCAGTTCCCCGACTAGCGGGAGTTGGGGAGAGACCCAGTACTTC
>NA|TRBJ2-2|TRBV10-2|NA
CASSGQARSTGELFF
TGCGCCAGCAGTGGGCAGGCCCGTTCGACCGGGGAGCTGTTTTTT
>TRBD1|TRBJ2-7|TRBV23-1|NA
CASSQGTGSVSRGSYEQYF
TGCGCCAGCAGTCAAGGGACAGGGTCGGTCAGCAGAGGCTCCTACGAGCAGTACTTC
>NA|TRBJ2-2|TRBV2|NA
CASSEPTNTGELFF
TGTGCCAGCAGTGAACCCACGAACACCGGGGAGCTGTTTTTT
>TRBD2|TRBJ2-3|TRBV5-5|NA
CASSLAAVGLVSRTQYF
TGTGCCAGCAGCTTGGCCGCGGTAGGACTAGTTAGTAGGACGCAGTATTTT
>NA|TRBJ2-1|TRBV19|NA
CASSPRGYNEQFF
TGTGCCAGTAGTCCCCGGGGGTACAATGAGCAGTTCTTC
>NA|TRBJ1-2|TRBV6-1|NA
CASSDRRYGYTF
TGTGCCAGCAGTGATCGGAGATATGGCTACACCTTC
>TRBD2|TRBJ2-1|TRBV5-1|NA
CASSLLTSGKARNEQFF
TGCGCCAGCAGCCTCCTGACTAGCGGGAAAGCGAGGAATGAGCAGTTCTTC
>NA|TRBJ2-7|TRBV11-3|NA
CASSLDQGGEYEQYF
TGTGCCAGCAGCTTAGATCAGGGCGGCGAGTACGAGCAGTACTTC
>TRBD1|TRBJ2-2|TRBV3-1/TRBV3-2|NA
CASRGQYPNTGELFF
TGTGCCAGCAGGGGACAGTACCCGAACACCGGGGAGCTGTTTTTT
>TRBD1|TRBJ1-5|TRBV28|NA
CASSRQGMSDRNQPQHF
TGTGCCAGCAGTCGACAGGGTATGAGTGATCGCAATCAGCCCCAGCATTTT
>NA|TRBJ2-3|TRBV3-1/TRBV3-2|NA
CASSPSLNTQYF
TGTGCCAGCAGCCCCAGTTTGAATACGCAGTATTTT
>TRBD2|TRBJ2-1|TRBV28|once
CASSPGTSGRNEQFF
TGTGCCAGCAGTCCCGGGACTAGCGGGCGTAATGAGCAGTTCTTC
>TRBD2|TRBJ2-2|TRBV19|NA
CATGTSGRLTGELFF
TGTGCCACCGGGACTAGCGGGAGGCTTACCGGGGAGCTGTTTTTT
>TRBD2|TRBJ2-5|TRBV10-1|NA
CASSETSGSRETQYF
TGCGCCAGCAGTGAGACTAGCGGGAGCCGAGAGACCCAGTACTTC